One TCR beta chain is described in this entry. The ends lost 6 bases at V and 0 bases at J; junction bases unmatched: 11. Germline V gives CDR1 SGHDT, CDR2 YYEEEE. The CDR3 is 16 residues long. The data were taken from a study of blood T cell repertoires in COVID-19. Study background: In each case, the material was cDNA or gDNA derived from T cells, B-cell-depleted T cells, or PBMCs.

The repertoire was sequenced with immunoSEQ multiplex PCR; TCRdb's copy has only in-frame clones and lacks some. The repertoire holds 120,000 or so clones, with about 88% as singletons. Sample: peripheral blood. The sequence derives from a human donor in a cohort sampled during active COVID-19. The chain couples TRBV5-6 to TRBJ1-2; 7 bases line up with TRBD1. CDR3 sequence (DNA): TGTGCCAGCACTGCAGTTTCTGGACAGGCTAACTATGGCTACACCTTC. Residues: CASTAVSGQANYGYTF.